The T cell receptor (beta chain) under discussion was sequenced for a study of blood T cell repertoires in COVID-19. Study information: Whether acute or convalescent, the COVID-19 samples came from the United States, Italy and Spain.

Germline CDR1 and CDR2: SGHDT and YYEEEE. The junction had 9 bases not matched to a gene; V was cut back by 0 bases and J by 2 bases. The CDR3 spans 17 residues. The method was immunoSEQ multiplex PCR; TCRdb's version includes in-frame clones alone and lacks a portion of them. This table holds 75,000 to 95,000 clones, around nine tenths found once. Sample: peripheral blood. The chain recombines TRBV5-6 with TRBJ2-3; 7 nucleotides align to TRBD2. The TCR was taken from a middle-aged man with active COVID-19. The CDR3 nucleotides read TGTGCCAGCAGCTTGGATGGTAGCGGGTTGGTCACAGATACGCAGTATTTT. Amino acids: CASSLDGSGLVTDTQYF. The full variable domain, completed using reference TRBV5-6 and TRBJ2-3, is DAGVTQSPTHLIKTRGQQVTLRCSPKSGHDTVSWYQQALGQGPQFIFQYYEEEERQRGNFPDRFSGHQFPNYSSELNVNALLLGDSALYLCASSLDGSGLVTDTQYFGPGTRLTVL.